These T cell receptor beta chains were read from a single sample in a study of STAT5B mutations in CD4+ large granular lymphocyte leukemia. Clones were read by immunoSEQ multiplex PCR, and TCRdb kept only the in-frame ones, dropping some. The sample has tens of thousands of clones; around three quarters are singletons. Sequenced: CD4+ T cells from blood buffy coats. The receptors come from a human donor in good health. Both conserved end residues are part of each CDR3. D genes are given only for firm matches. Some rows mark clone size as missing; the rest say once, few, many or name a class of expanded clone.

clone size	J gene	V gene	D gene	CDR3 protein	CDR3 DNA
-	TRBJ2-1	TRBV6-6	TRBD1	CASSRGQGYNEQFF	TGTGCCAGCAGCCGGGGACAGGGGTACAATGAGCAGTTCTTC
-	TRBJ1-3	TRBV5-6	-	CASSPPWGDTIYF	TGTGCCAGCAGCCCCCCGTGGGGAGACACCATATATTTT
-	TRBJ1-4	TRBV15	-	CATSRDGTVYDEKLFF	TGTGCCACCAGCAGGGACGGGACGGTCTATGATGAAAAACTGTTTTTT
-	TRBJ1-2	TRBV5-1	TRBD1	CASSSSTGTGYGYTF	TGCGCCAGCAGCTCTTCGACAGGGACTGGCTATGGCTACACCTTC
-	TRBJ2-5	TRBV5-1	TRBD2	CASSLGASGGGQETQYF	TGCGCCAGCAGCTTGGGAGCTAGCGGGGGTGGGCAAGAGACCCAGTACTTC
-	TRBJ2-5	TRBV4-2	TRBD1	CASSLDRGSETQYF	TGTGCCAGCAGCCTAGACAGGGGTTCAGAGACCCAGTACTTC
-	TRBJ1-1	TRBV30	-	CAWSVQLGTEAFF	TGTGCCTGGAGTGTACAATTGGGGACTGAAGCTTTCTTT
-	TRBJ1-6	TRBV4-1	-	CASSQEWTDSPLHF	TGCGCCAGCAGCCAAGAATGGACCGACTCACCCCTCCACTTT
-	TRBJ2-7	TRBV11-2	TRBD1	CASSWTGSVDEQYF	TGTGCCAGCAGCTGGACAGGGTCAGTGGACGAGCAGTACTTC
-	TRBJ2-2	TRBV7-6	-	CASSELSNTGELFF	TGTGCCAGCAGTGAACTCTCGAACACCGGGGAGCTGTTTTTT
-	TRBJ2-3	TRBV2	TRBD2	CASSLLAGVTDTQYF	TGTGCCAGCAGTTTACTAGCGGGGGTCACAGATACGCAGTATTTT
-	TRBJ1-1	TRBV2	-	CASSEHSSTEAFF	TGTGCCAGCAGTGAACACAGTTCCACTGAAGCTTTCTTT
-	TRBJ1-5	TRBV23-1	TRBD1	CASRPGQGLGNQPQHF	TGCGCCAGCAGACCGGGACAGGGTCTAGGCAATCAGCCCCAGCATTTT
-	TRBJ1-1	TRBV7-2	-	CASSLEGSSTEAFF	TGTGCCAGCAGCTTAGAGGGGTCTAGCACTGAAGCTTTCTTT
few	TRBJ1-2	TRBV4-3	TRBD1	CASSLRTGNYGYTF	TGCGCCAGCAGCCTCCGGACAGGGAATTATGGCTACACCTTC
few	TRBJ2-2	TRBV7-2	TRBD1	CASRGDRGRNTGELFF	TGTGCCAGCAGAGGCGACAGGGGGCGGAACACCGGGGAGCTGTTTTTT
-	TRBJ2-7	TRBV10-2	-	CASSEPVGLTYEQYF	TGCGCCAGCAGTGAGCCCGTGGGGTTAACCTACGAGCAGTACTTC
-	TRBJ1-1	TRBV6-5	-	CASSYRVGITEAFF	TGTGCCAGCAGTTATAGGGTGGGAATCACTGAAGCTTTCTTT
-	TRBJ2-5	TRBV2	TRBD2	CASSGAQRGGRETQYF	TGTGCCAGCAGTGGAGCCCAGCGGGGGGGCAGGGAGACCCAGTACTTC
-	TRBJ2-7	TRBV7-9	-	CASSRDGSYEQYF	TGTGCCAGCAGCCGGGACGGCTCCTACGAGCAGTACTTC
few	TRBJ2-1	TRBV20-1	-	CSAERTTQFF	TGCAGTGCCGAGAGGACAACGCAGTTCTTC
few	TRBJ1-2	TRBV6-5	-	CASSYHGGNGYTF	TGTGCCAGCAGTTACCATGGGGGGAATGGCTACACCTTC
once	TRBJ2-7	TRBV12-5	-	CASGLVPVNEQYF	TGTGCTAGTGGTTTGGTTCCCGTGAACGAGCAGTACTTC
once	TRBJ1-4	TRBV5-5	-	CASSLPSPGGFFF	TGTGCCAGCAGCTTGCCCTCCCCGGGGGGATTTTTTTTT
-	TRBJ2-1	TRBV5-5	-	CASSLIWAGSVMQFF	TGTGCCAGCAGCTTAATTTGGGCAGGTTCGGTGATGCAGTTCTTC
-	TRBJ1-5	TRBV4-3	TRBD1	CASSQEPPGQGYQPQHF	TGCGCCAGCAGCCAGGAACCTCCGGGACAGGGTTATCAGCCCCAGCATTTT
-	TRBJ2-5	TRBV19	-	CASSMTGEETQYF	TGTGCCAGTAGTATGACAGGAGAGGAGACCCAGTACTTC
few	TRBJ1-6	TRBV2	TRBD1	CASSYNRGEPLHF	TGTGCCAGCAGTTACAACAGGGGTGAACCCCTCCACTTT
-	TRBJ2-1	TRBV5-4	TRBD2	CASTSSGGMSYNEQFF	TGTGCCAGCACTTCTAGCGGGGGAATGTCCTACAATGAGCAGTTCTTC